Following are 15 T cell receptor beta chains from one sample sequenced in a study of CD8+ T cells in alopecia areata. Sequencing used cDNA as its template, made by extracting RNA and reverse transcribing it. The repertoire was sequenced with immunoSEQ multiplex PCR; TCRdb's copy has only in-frame clones and lacks some. Of approximately 200,000 clones listed, roughly three fifths are singletons. Treatment defined: oral pan-JAK inhibitor, 5-10 mg twice daily. Sequencing used CD4+ T cells sorted from blood, obtained at week 4, from a patient treated with tofacitinib. All receptors derive from a human donor with alopecia areata.

This rearrangement joins TRBV5-1 to TRBJ2-3; 7 nucleotides match TRBD1. Trimming cost V 4 bases and J 2 bases; bases outside gene matches: 7. The CDR3 covers 15 residues. From germline, CDR1 is SGHRS and CDR2 YFSETQ. The CDR3 coding sequence is TGCGCCAGCAGCACCTCCGGGACAGTCACAGATACGCAGTATTTT. This gives the protein CASSTSGTVTDTQYF.

J is TRBJ2-5 and V is TRBV6-1; 7 bases match TRBD1. The CDR3 consists of 15 residues. V lost 1 base and J lost 2; bases outside the gene matches: 4. The germline V gene encodes CDR1 MNHNS and CDR2 SASEGT. Written as DNA, the CDR3 is TGTGCCAGCAGTGAAGACAGGGGAAGGCAAGAGACCCAGTACTTC. Protein product: CASSEDRGRQETQYF.

Many counts were recorded for this clone. The CDR3 loop is CASSLETGIRSTEAFF. The CDR3 DNA sequence: TGTGCCAGCAGCTTGGAGACAGGGATCCGCAGCACTGAAGCTTTCTTT. This chain joins TRBV5-5 and TRBJ1-1, with 7 bases lining up with TRBD1. In germline, CDR1 is SGHKS, CDR2 YYEKEE (reference sequence). The V segment lost 0 bases and the J segment 4 bases; nucleotides outside the gene matches: 9. The length of the CDR3 is 16 residues.

The chain has TRBV7-2 and TRBJ1-2; unclear D gene. This CDR3 is 15 amino acids long. V was pared by 0 bases and J by 1 base, with 9 bases between. The germline CDR1 and CDR2 sequences are SGHTA and FQGNSA. CDR3 DNA: TGTGCCAGCAGCTTAGCAGGTTGGGATAACTATGGCTACACCTTC. It specifies CASSLAGWDNYGYTF.

This chain connects TRBV7-9 to TRBJ1-2; D may be TRBD1 (5 bases). This CDR3 spans 16 amino acids. Trimming took 4 bases from V and 6 from J, leaving 21 bases between them. Germline V gene sequence: CDR1 SEHNR, CDR2 FQNEAQ (reference sequence). CDR3 coding DNA: TGTGCCAGCAGCTCTCCCTGGGACGGATTAAGTCATGGCTACACCTTC. Its protein product is CASSSPWDGLSHGYTF. The whole variable domain, filled in from reference TRBV7-9 and TRBJ1-2, reads DTGVSQNPRHKITKRGQNVTFRCDPISEHNRLYWYRQTLGQGPEFLTYFQNEAQLEKSRLLSDRFSAERPKGSFSTLEIQRTEQGDSAMYLCASSSPWDGLSHGYTFGSGTRLTVV.

The chain combines TRBV29-1 with TRBJ2-3; D is unclear. CDR1 is SQVTM and CDR2 is ANQGSEA in the germline V gene. V lost 3 bases, J lost 0 bases, and 7 bases lay in between. CDR3 length: 13 amino acids. CDR3 DNA: TGCAGCGTTGACCCAGATAGCACAGATACGCAGTATTTT. Amino acids: CSVDPDSTDTQYF.

This rearrangement joins TRBV5-6 to TRBJ1-4; 7 bases are shared with TRBD1. The CDR3 extends over 15 amino acids. V lost 4 bases to trimming and J lost 8 bases; unmatched junction nucleotides: 11. CDR1 is SGHDT, CDR2 YYEEEE, per germline. The CDR3 protein is CASSQTGTVGEKLFF. The CDR3 nucleotides read TGTGCCAGCAGCCAGACCGGGACAGTGGGCGAAAAACTGTTTTTT.

The gene calls are TRBV5-1 and TRBJ1-2; D gene ambiguous. The V end was cut by 0 bases, the J end by 7 bases, with 16 bases between. Germline V lookup: CDR1 SGHRS, CDR2 YFSETQ. This CDR3 spans 15 amino acids. The CDR3 sequence: CASSLEARTHRGYTF. For the CDR3, the DNA is TGCGCCAGCAGCTTGGAGGCCAGGACTCACCGTGGCTACACCTTC. Filled out from reference TRBV5-1 and TRBJ1-2, the complete variable domain reads KAGVTQTPRYLIKTRGQQVTLSCSPISGHRSVSWYQQTPGQGLQFLFEYFSETQRNKGNFPGRFSGRQFSNSRSEMNVSTLELGDSALYLCASSLEARTHRGYTFGSGTRLTVV.

The chain employs TRBV11-2 and TRBJ2-1; D call uncertain. Trimming removed 4 bases from V and 6 bases from J, with 4 bases in between. There are 11 residues in the CDR3. CDR1 is SGHAT and CDR2 is FQNNGV in the germline V gene. CDR3 residues: CASSSSNEQFF. The CDR3 DNA reads as TGTGCCAGCAGCTCGAGCAATGAGCAGTTCTTC.

The chain recombines TRBV5-5 with TRBJ1-2; tentative D call: TRBD1 (6 bases). The CDR3 length is 16 residues. Trimming stripped 0 bases from V and 2 bases from J, with 14 bases between. Germline CDR1 SGHKS, CDR2 YYEKEE (reference sequence). CDR3 sequence: CASSLEEGGLNYGYTF. The DNA of the CDR3 is TGTGCCAGCAGCTTGGAAGAAGGGGGATTAAACTATGGCTACACCTTC.

This clone has a single count. The chain uses TRBV4-1 and TRBJ2-1; D is perhaps TRBD2 (5 bases). The V and J ends lost 0 bases and 13 bases respectively, with 25 bases between them. Germline CDR1 MGHRA, CDR2 YSYEKL. This CDR3 comprises 17 residues. In nucleotides, the CDR3 is TGCGCCAGCAGCCAAGATGAGGAAACTGGAGGTATGAACAACCAGTTCTTC. Protein product: CASSQDEETGGMNNQFF.

In this sample, this clone turned up once. This chain joins TRBV9 and TRBJ1-1; no definite D call. Trimming took off 0 bases at V and 4 bases at J, with 7 bases between the two ends. The CDR3 length is 13 residues. Per germline, CDR1 SGDLS and CDR2 YYNGEE. The CDR3 bases are TGTGCCAGCAGCGTAGTAGGGAGCACTGAAGCTTTCTTT. Translated: CASSVVGSTEAFF.

The CDR3 region is CASSLAYQPQHF. CDR3 bases: TGTGCCAGCAGCTTAGCGTATCAGCCCCAGCATTTT. V and J are TRBV7-8 and TRBJ1-5; D ambiguous. The length of the CDR3 is 12 residues. The V end lost 0 bases, the J end lost 5 bases, and 2 bases lay between the germline ends. Per the germline V gene, CDR1 is SGHVS and CDR2 is FQNEAQ.

The chain couples TRBV5-1 to TRBJ2-1; no clear D gene. V lost 5 bases, J lost 6 bases, and 6 bases lay in between. This CDR3 has 11 residues. Germline V CDR1 and CDR2: SGHRS, YFSETQ. The CDR3 sequence: CASRAANEQFF. CDR3 coding DNA: TGCGCCAGCAGGGCAGCCAATGAGCAGTTCTTC.

The V and J genes are TRBV4-3 and TRBJ2-7; TRBD1 or TRBD2 may be the D gene (6 bases each). The CDR3 contains 15 residues. Trimming removed 0 bases from V and 4 bases from J, with 13 bases in between. Germline V gene sequence: CDR1 LGHNA, CDR2 YSLEER. The CDR3 sequence: CASSQEGAGLYEQYF. CDR3 DNA sequence: TGCGCCAGCAGCCAAGAGGGGGCGGGGCTGTACGAGCAGTACTTC.